What follows are 7 T cell receptor beta chains derived from one specimen sequenced in a study of T cell changes during pregnancy in multiple sclerosis. TCRdb keeps only in-frame clones here, not all; method: immunoSEQ multiplex PCR. The top ten clones hold roughly 0.89% of a sample with about 61,000 clones, around 89% of them seen once. Here the sequenced sample was peripheral blood, taken in the first trimester of pregnancy. These receptors were collected from a female donor in good health, enrolled as a control in a pregnancy study.

This sequence joins TRBV4-1 and TRBJ1-5; the D is unclear. Looked up from germline, CDR1 is MGHRA and CDR2 is YSYEKL. With 4 bases removed from V and 3 bases from J, the gap between germline ends came to 16 bases. The CDR3 is 16 residues long. CDR3 sequence: CASSLDPLGFNQPQHF. CDR3 DNA sequence: TGCGCCAGCAGCCTCGACCCCCTCGGGTTCAATCAGCCCCAGCATTTT.

The gene calls are TRBV19 and TRBJ1-4; the match to TRBD1 covers 7 bases. Germline CDR1 is LNHDA and CDR2 is SQIVND (reference sequence). This CDR3 contains 15 residues. The junction had 8 bases not matched to a gene; V was cut back by 7 bases and J by 3 bases. CDR3 sequence (DNA): TGTGCCAGTACTCGAAGACAGGGTTCTAATGAAAAACTGTTTTTT. It translates to CASTRRQGSNEKLFF.

This clone has more than one count but fewer than ten. The chain uses TRBV25-1 and TRBJ1-2; 8 bases align to TRBD1. The germline CDR1 and CDR2 sequences are MGHDK and SYGVNS. This CDR3 has 14 residues. Trimming removed 8 bases from V and 4 bases from J; junction bases left unmatched: 9. CDR3 amino acids: CASSRQGMFYGYTF. As DNA, the CDR3 is TGTGCCAGCTCCCGACAGGGGATGTTCTATGGCTACACCTTC.

CDR3 nucleotide sequence: TGTGCCAGCAGCTCTCGGGACAGCCGATACAATGAGCAGTTCTTC. Its translation: CASSSRDSRYNEQFF. V and J are TRBV7-2 and TRBJ2-1; 7 bases match TRBD1. CDR3 length equals 15 residues. Trimming removed 4 bases from V and 4 bases from J; junction bases left unmatched: 7. Per germline, CDR1 SGHTA and CDR2 FQGNSA.

This clone has only a few counts. The chain joins TRBV6-5 to TRBJ1-2, with 8 bases matching TRBD1. V lost 6 bases and J lost 6; bases outside the gene matches: 6. The CDR3 consists of 13 residues. The germline CDR1 and CDR2 sequences are MNHEY and SVGAGI. CDR3 sequence (DNA): TGTGCCAGCAGACTGACAGGGGTTAATGGCTACACCTTC. It yields the protein CASRLTGVNGYTF.

V and J are TRBV11-2 and TRBJ2-5, with TRBD1 as a possible D gene (5 bases). This CDR3 spans 14 amino acids. The V end lost 1 base, the J end lost 5 bases, and 11 bases lay between the germline ends. The germline gives CDR1 SGHAT, CDR2 FQNNGV. For the CDR3, the DNA is TGTGCCAGCAGCTTAGCGGAGAAGGGGGAGACCCAGTACTTC. This codes for CASSLAEKGETQYF.

This clone was observed a handful of times. The chain uses TRBV10-3 and TRBJ1-1, with 7 bases lining up with TRBD1. This CDR3 is built from 12 residues. The trim removed 5 bases at V and 5 bases at J, leaving 2 bases unmatched. Germline V CDR1 and CDR2: ENHRY, SYGVKD. This chain's CDR3 is CAISPGGTEAFF. The DNA of the CDR3 is TGTGCCATCAGTCCAGGGGGGACTGAAGCTTTCTTT.